This TCR beta chain is drawn from a study of monozygotic twins with inflammatory bowel disease. About this clonotype itself: Antigen: not known.

Overall study findings and caveats: Sharing of clonotypes with others was lower in IBD patients than in healthy twins, and this was especially so with disease activity.

TCRdb processed the 5' RACE reads again and assigns one entry to each CDR3 protein, with no DNA. The specimen's table records 300,000 to 400,000 distinct CDR3 sequences. In germline, CDR1 is SQVTM, CDR2 ANQGSEA. This CDR3 has 12 residues. The sample taken for sequencing was blood. The chain uses TRBV29-1 and TRBJ2-7. This receptor was obtained from a human donor with ulcerative colitis or Crohn's disease, or a healthy co-twin of an affected twin (not recorded which). The CDR3 here is CSVRKTAYEQYF.